This T cell receptor (beta chain) was sequenced in a study of a mutant IDH1 vaccine in newly diagnosed glioma (dated by TCRdb to the early 2020s). In terms of the full investigation: Vaccination was initiated 4-6 weeks after radiotherapy alone, or concurrently with temozolomide cycles in the chemotherapy-containing groups. Of the roughly 31 treated patients, approximately 60% were male and approximately 40% were female, and the mean age was 40.4 years. Before enrollment, most patients had been given radiochemotherapy with temozolomide as standard therapy, while the rest had received either radiotherapy alone or temozolomide alone. The week-35 safety follow-up took place at visit V12, and the week-47 end of study took place at visit V13. Six visits were used for peripheral blood collection: V03 (baseline), V05, V07, V10, V12 and V13. Longitudinal TCRB deep sequencing was done for some 25 treated patients, wherever samples were available for exploratory analyses. The study at large found these results: Selection of PBMC samples for TCRB deep sequencing was based on availability. It was noted by the authors that analyses of patient blood samples could not be reproduced owing to sample limitations. Immune responses induced by the vaccine were seen in 93.3% of patients across multiple MHC alleles. No apparent relationship was observed between pseudoprogression and alterations in the top peripheral T cell clonotypes detected by TCRB sequencing.

In light of the paper, this sample's time point label describes: week 47, end of study. Each vaccine dose was 300 ug of a 20-mer mutant IDH1 peptide in Montanide, given subcutaneously with topical imiquimod. Across visits V03 through V10, patients got a total of eight vaccinations, given in weeks 1, 3, 5, 7, 11, 15, 19 and 23. All donors had newly diagnosed IDH1-mutant astrocytomas of WHO grade 3 or 4 that showed loss of nuclear ATRX. The samples were drawn from NOA16, a multicentre, single-arm, open-label phase I trial in Germany that tested a mutant IDH1 peptide vaccine in humans for the first time. Genomic DNA for TCRB sequencing was isolated from EDTA blood with the DNeasy Blood and Tissue Kit. Receptor libraries were prepared by the immunoSEQ multiplex PCR assay. Rearranged TCR beta chain sequences were amplified using the hsTCRB Kit according to the manufacturer's protocol. Sequencing of TCRB libraries was carried out on an Illumina MiSeq. Under the source paper's analysis protocol: The proprietary platform of the kit vendor was used for demultiplexing, trimming and gene mapping. TCRdb took this table from immuneACCESS and kept in-frame rearrangements with V and J called. Such tables lack part of the clones; where checked against another copy, unresolved V genes explain under half of the gap, and the rest is unexplained. Clonal size and the V and J genes are those of that table, whereas D and trimming came from the DNA. The sample contains about 46,000 clones, about 88% of them found a single time. Roughly 4.3% of the sample rests with the top ten.

The CDR3 runs 14 residues from the cysteine to the phenylalanine. Only the CDR3 portion is preserved as DNA: 42 bases, with reading frame beginning at the first base. V lost 1 base and J lost 9 bases; the stretch between them is 13 bases long. Per the germline V gene (reference sequence), SEHNR is the CDR1 and FQNEAQ is the CDR2. This clone was observed a single time. Its recognized antigen is unknown. Base qualities are not at hand, and no much larger clone is one base apart. This sample comprised PBMCs, obtained from a glioma patient whose treatment included an IDH1 peptide vaccine. The receptor's source is a woman aged 25 to 45 with glioma. Some clones in this sample may be carry-over from other donors' samples. The sequence joins TRBV7-9 to TRBJ2-1; TRBD2 could be the D gene, as 6 bases match. The CDR3: CASSLVLAGREQFF. Here is the DNA: TGTGCCAGCAGCTTAGTACTAGCCGGTCGTGAGCAGTTCTTC.